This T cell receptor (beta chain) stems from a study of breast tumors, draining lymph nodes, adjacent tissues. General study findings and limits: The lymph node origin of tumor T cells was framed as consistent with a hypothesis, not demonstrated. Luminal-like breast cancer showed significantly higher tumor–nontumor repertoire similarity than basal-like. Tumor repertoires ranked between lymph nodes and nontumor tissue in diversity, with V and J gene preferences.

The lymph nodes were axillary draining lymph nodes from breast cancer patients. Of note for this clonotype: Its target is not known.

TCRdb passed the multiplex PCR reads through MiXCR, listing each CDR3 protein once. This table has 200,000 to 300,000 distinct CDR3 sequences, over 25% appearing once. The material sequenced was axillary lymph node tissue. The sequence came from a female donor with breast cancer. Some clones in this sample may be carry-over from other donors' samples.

CDR3 bases: TGTGCCAGCAGCGTCGCTTCGGGGACTAGCAGGTACGAGCAGTACTTC. Translating it yields CASSVASGTSRYEQYF. V and J are TRBV9 and TRBJ2-7, with 9 bases matching TRBD2. V was pared by 2 bases and J by 4 bases, with 10 bases of the junction left unmatched. CDR3 length equals 16 residues. The germline CDR1 and CDR2 sequences are SGDLS and YYNGEE.